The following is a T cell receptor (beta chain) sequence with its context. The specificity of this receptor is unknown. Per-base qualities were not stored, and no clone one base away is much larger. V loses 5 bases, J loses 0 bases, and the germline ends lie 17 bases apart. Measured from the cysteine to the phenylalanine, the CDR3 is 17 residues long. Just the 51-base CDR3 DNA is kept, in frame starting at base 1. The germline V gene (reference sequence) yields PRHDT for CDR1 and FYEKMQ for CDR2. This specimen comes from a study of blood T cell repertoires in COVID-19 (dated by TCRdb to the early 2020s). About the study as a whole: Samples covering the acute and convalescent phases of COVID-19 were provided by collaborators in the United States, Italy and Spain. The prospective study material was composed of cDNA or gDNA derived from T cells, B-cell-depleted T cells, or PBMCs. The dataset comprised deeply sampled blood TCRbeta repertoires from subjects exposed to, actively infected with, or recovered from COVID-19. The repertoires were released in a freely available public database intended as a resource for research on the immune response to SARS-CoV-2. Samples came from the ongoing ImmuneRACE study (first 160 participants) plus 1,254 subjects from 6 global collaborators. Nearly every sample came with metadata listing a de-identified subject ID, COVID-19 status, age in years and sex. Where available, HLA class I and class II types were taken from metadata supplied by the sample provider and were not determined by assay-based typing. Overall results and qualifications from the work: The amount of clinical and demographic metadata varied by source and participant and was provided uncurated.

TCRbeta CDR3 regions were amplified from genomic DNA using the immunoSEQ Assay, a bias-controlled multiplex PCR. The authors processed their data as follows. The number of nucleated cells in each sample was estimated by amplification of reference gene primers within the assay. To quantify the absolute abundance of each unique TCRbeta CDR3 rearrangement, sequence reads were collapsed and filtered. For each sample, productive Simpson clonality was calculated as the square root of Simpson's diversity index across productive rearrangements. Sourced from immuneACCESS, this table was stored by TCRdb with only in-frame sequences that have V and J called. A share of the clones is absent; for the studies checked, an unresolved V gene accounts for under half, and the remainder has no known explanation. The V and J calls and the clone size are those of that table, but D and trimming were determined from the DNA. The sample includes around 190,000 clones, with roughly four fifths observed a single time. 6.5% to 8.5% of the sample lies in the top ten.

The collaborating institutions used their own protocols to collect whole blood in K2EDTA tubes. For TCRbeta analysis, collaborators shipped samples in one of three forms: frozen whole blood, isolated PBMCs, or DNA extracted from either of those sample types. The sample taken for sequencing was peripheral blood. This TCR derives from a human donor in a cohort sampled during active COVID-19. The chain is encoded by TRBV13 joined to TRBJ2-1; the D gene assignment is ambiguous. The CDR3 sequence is CASSAADPRFSYNEQFF. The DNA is TGTGCCAGCAGCGCCGCGGATCCGCGCTTCTCCTACAATGAGCAGTTCTTC. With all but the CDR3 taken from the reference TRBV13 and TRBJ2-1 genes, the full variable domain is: AAGVIQSPRHLIKEKRETATLKCYPIPRHDTVYWYQQGPGQDPQFLISFYEKMQSDKGSIPDRFSAQQFSDYHSELNMSSLELGDSALYFCASSAADPRFSYNEQFFGPGTRLTVL.